The present entry profiles one T cell receptor (beta chain) with its context. The data were obtained in a study of T cell changes during pregnancy in multiple sclerosis. Clones were read by immunoSEQ multiplex PCR, and TCRdb kept only the in-frame ones, dropping some. The sample has about 100,000 clones, approximately 92% seen once; the top ten hold more than 2.5%. The specimen comprised peripheral blood, sampled in the first trimester of pregnancy. The source of this sequence is a female donor with multiple sclerosis, enrolled in a pregnancy study.

This CDR3 is CASSLARTAGDEQYF. CDR3 DNA: TGCGCCAGCAGCTTGGCCCGGACAGCAGGGGACGAGCAGTACTTC. The genes are TRBV5-1 and TRBJ2-7, with D perhaps TRBD1 (6 bases). Trimming took off 0 bases at V and 5 bases at J, with 15 bases between the two ends. CDR3 length: 15 amino acids. Germline V CDR1 and CDR2: SGHRS, YFSETQ. Based on the CDR3 plus reference TRBV5-1 and TRBJ2-7, the full variable domain is KAGVTQTPRYLIKTRGQQVTLSCSPISGHRSVSWYQQTPGQGLQFLFEYFSETQRNKGNFPGRFSGRQFSNSRSEMNVSTLELGDSALYLCASSLARTAGDEQYFGPGTRLTVT.